Reported below is one T cell receptor beta chain. Authors' analysis steps: Estimates of nucleated cell counts were drawn from the amplification of reference gene primers. TCRdb's table, derived via immunoSEQ multiplex PCR, lists solely in-frame clones and lacks some. That table furnishes V, J and clone size, whereas the DNA furnished D and trimming. The repertoire holds about 310,000 clones, with around 84% as singletons. These data belong to a study of blood T cell repertoires in COVID-19. Across the whole study: Whether acute or convalescent, the COVID-19 samples came from the United States, Italy and Spain. The analysed material was cDNA or gDNA that came from T cells, B-cell-depleted T cells, or PBMCs.

The CDR3 totals 14 residues. In germline, CDR1 is MRHNA, CDR2 SNTAGT. V lost 5 bases, J lost 2 bases, and 12 bases lay in between. The sample was peripheral blood. The clonotype comes from a man between 65 and 85 years old with acute or convalescent COVID-19. The rearrangement joins TRBV6-4 to TRBJ1-2, with D unresolved. The CDR3 spells CASSLGDGNYGYTF. The CDR3 coding sequence is TGTGCCAGCAGTTTAGGCGACGGGAACTATGGCTACACCTTC.